This TCR beta chain was captured by sequencing in a study of cytomegalovirus exposure and HLA in healthy donors. Study details: The 130 or so validation repertoires, a later analysis reported, used the same platform as the roughly 660 repertoires from the first cohort. Regarding the study as a whole: TCR sequences were mostly rare, though some public TCRs occurred in many donors. Cytomegalovirus status, reportedly, was diagnosed with high specificity and sensitivity by the classifier.

Clones were sequenced by immunoSEQ multiplex PCR, and TCRdb holds only the in-frame ones, with some missing. The sample carries around 71,000 clones, approximately 96% recorded once. The count of this clone is one. What it recognizes is unknown. V gave up 4 bases and J gave up 8 bases; unmatched junction bases: 7. CDR3 length equals 16 residues. CDR1 is LNHNV, CDR2 YYDKDF, per germline (reference sequence). From the approximately 120-subject validation cohort, which was separate from the roughly 680-subject first cohort, the donors were drawn. The TCR comes from a man between 18 and 29 years old in good health and CMV-seropositive. The chain links TRBV15 to TRBJ2-3; TRBD2 agrees at 15 bases. Source material: PBMCs. CDR3 in amino acids: CATSKRGLAGGPTQYF. CDR3 sequence (DNA): TGTGCCACCAGCAAGAGAGGACTAGCGGGGGGGCCTACGCAGTATTTT.